Listed here are 19 T cell receptor beta chains from one sample, sequenced in a study of shared clonotypes between healthy human individuals. The repertoire was sequenced with immunoSEQ multiplex PCR; TCRdb's copy has only in-frame clones and lacks some. The profile shows 2.5 million or so clones, around nine tenths of them singletons. What was sequenced was naive CD4+ T cells sorted from blood. Subset here: CD45RA+ positively selected. All receptors come from a man aged 18 to 30 in good health.

The J gene is TRBJ1-1, the V gene TRBV5-1; D is ambiguous. CDR1 is SGHRS, CDR2 YFSETQ, per germline. The length of the CDR3 is 13 residues. The V end lost 7 bases, the J end lost 10 bases, and 20 bases lay between the germline ends. This chain's CDR3 is CASGLGDVDGAFF. In nucleotides, the CDR3 is TGCGCCAGCGGTCTGGGAGACGTGGATGGAGCTTTCTTT.

This chain links TRBV5-1 with TRBJ2-5; 7 bases agree with TRBD1. Germline lookup yields CDR1 SGHRS and CDR2 YFSETQ. This CDR3 region has 16 residues. Trimming took 0 bases from V and 7 from J; bases not matched to a gene: 12. The CDR3 nucleotides are TGCGCCAGCAGCTTGGCTGGGGACAGCTTTTCCGGGACCCAGTACTTC. Translating gives CASSLAGDSFSGTQYF.

V and J are TRBV5-4 and TRBJ2-7, with TRBD1 matching over 8 bases. CDR1 and CDR2 (germline): SGHNT, YYREEE (reference sequence). V shed 2 bases and J 3 bases; nucleotides not matched to a gene: 7. The CDR3 sequence is 15 residues long. The CDR3 spells CASSLQGEARYEQYF. Here the CDR3 DNA reads TGTGCCAGCAGCTTACAGGGGGAGGCCCGCTACGAGCAGTACTTC. Full variable domain (outside the CDR3, taken from reference TRBV5-4 and TRBJ2-7): ETGVTQSPTHLIKTRGQQVTLRCSSQSGHNTVSWYQQALGQGPQFIFQYYREEENGRGNFPPRFSGLQFPNYSSELNVNALELDDSALYLCASSLQGEARYEQYFGPGTRLTVT.

The chain has TRBV5-4 and TRBJ2-4; 9 bases agree with TRBD2. The junction had 8 bases not matched to a gene; V was cut back by 3 bases and J by 1 base. Per the germline V gene, CDR1 is SGHNT and CDR2 is YYREEE (reference sequence). The CDR3 covers 17 residues. The CDR3 region is CASSWNSGRMAKNIQYF. DNA of the CDR3: TGTGCCAGCAGCTGGAATAGCGGGAGAATGGCCAAAAACATTCAGTACTTC.

This chain connects TRBV18 to TRBJ2-2; D may be TRBD1 (6 bases). Trimming left V 2 bases short and J 5 bases short, with 12 bases between. From germline, CDR1 is KGHSH and CDR2 LQKENI. The CDR3 sequence is 15 residues long. This CDR3 reads CASSPTRDRTGELFF. The CDR3 region has the DNA TGTGCCAGCTCACCAACCCGTGACAGGACCGGGGAGCTGTTTTTT.

V and J are TRBV5-1 and TRBJ1-4, with 7 bases aligning to TRBD1. Germline assignment: CDR1 SGHRS and CDR2 YFSETQ. The length of the CDR3 is 15 residues. The junction had 5 bases not matched to a gene; V was cut back by 3 bases and J by 3 bases. The CDR3, as DNA: TGCGCCAGCAGCTGGACAGGATTGGCTAATGAAAAACTGTTTTTT. Protein product: CASSWTGLANEKLFF.

J is TRBJ2-1 and V is TRBV19, with TRBD2 matching over 15 bases. With 6 bases clipped from V and 6 bases from J, the junction kept 12 bases outside the gene matches. Germline V gene data show CDR1 as LNHDA and CDR2 as SQIVND (reference sequence). The CDR3 is 18 amino acids. CDR3 nucleotide sequence: TGTGCCAGTAGCCAGCTTCTCACGGGACTAGCGGGAGGCAATGAGCAGTTCTTC. As protein: CASSQLLTGLAGGNEQFF.

The chain joins TRBV4-1 to TRBJ2-2; 7 positions agree with TRBD1. The V gene's germline CDR1 is MGHRA and CDR2 YSYEKL. The CDR3 totals 16 residues. The V gene end was trimmed by 4 bases and the J gene end by 0 bases; junction bases not matched to a gene: 5. CDR3 coding DNA: TGCGCCAGCAGCCCTCGACAGGGCACGAACACCGGGGAGCTGTTTTTT. This gives the protein CASSPRQGTNTGELFF.

CDR3 residues: CASSQRTGLAAETQYF. CDR3 nucleotides: TGCGCCAGCAGCCAACGCACGGGACTAGCTGCGGAGACCCAGTACTTC. The rearrangement joins TRBV4-1 to TRBJ2-5, with 9 bases that match TRBD2. V trimming: 2 bases; J trimming: 5 bases; junction bases outside the gene matches: 9. The germline CDR1 and CDR2 sequences are MGHRA and YSYEKL. The CDR3 length is 16 residues.

Concerning this clone itself: The sample carries other DNA sequences with the same CDR3. The chain has TRBV28 and TRBJ1-2, with D unclear. The germline V gene has CDR1 MDHEN and CDR2 SYDVKM. The CDR3 length is 11 residues. V was cut by 2 bases and J by 5 bases, with 3 bases left in between. The DNA of the CDR3 is TGTGCCAGCAGTTTAAATTATGGCTACACCTTC. Translating it yields CASSLNYGYTF.

The chain employs TRBV6-1 and TRBJ2-1; tentatively, D is TRBD2 (5 bases). Germline V gene lookup returns CDR1 MNHNS and CDR2 SASEGT. Trimming removed 8 bases from V and 1 base from J, with 12 bases in between. CDR3 length: 14 residues. The CDR3 DNA sequence: TGTGCCAGCGAGGGCGGGCTTTCCTACAATGAGCAGTTCTTC. Translated, it gives CASEGGLSYNEQFF.

The V gene is TRBV2, the J gene TRBJ1-5; 8 bases line up with TRBD1. The V gene end was trimmed by 6 bases and the J gene end by 8 bases; junction bases not matched to a gene: 9. The CDR3 is made up of 14 amino acids. Per germline, CDR1 SNHLY and CDR2 FYNNEI. CDR3 bases: TGTGCCAGCAGCCGGACAGGGTTTATGGAGCCCCAGCATTTT. Protein sequence: CASSRTGFMEPQHF. Combining the CDR3 with reference TRBV2 and TRBJ1-5 gives the whole variable domain EPEVTQTPSHQVTQMGQEVILRCVPISNHLYFYWYRQILGQKVEFLVSFYNNEISEKSEIFDDQFSVERPDGSNFTLKIRSTKLEDSAMYFCASSRTGFMEPQHFGDGTRLSIL.

This chain links TRBV18 with TRBJ2-7; TRBD2 is a possible D gene (5 bases). The V gene's germline CDR1 is KGHSH and CDR2 LQKENI. The CDR3 runs to 14 residues. V lost 6 bases and J lost 6, with 18 bases in between. The CDR3 DNA reads as TGTGCCAGCTCCCCGACGGCATTAGCGTCCGAGCAGTACTTC. It encodes CASSPTALASEQYF. Filled out from reference TRBV18 and TRBJ2-7, the complete variable domain reads NAGVMQNPRHLVRRRGQEARLRCSPMKGHSHVYWYRQLPEEGLKFMVYLQKENIIDESGMPKERFSAEFPKEGPSILRIQQVVRGDSAAYFCASSPTALASEQYFGPGTRLTVT.

CDR3 sequence reads: CASGDRGNQPQHF. The CDR3 DNA sequence: TGTGCCAGCGGGGACAGGGGGAATCAGCCCCAGCATTTT. The rearrangement uses TRBV6-1 and TRBJ1-5, with 11 bases that match TRBD1. The CDR3 runs 13 residues. The junction had 1 base not matched to a gene; V was cut back by 8 bases and J by 4 bases. CDR1 MNHNS and CDR2 SASEGT come from the germline V gene.

The genes are TRBV6-5 and TRBJ1-1; TRBD1 might be the D (5 bases). Germline values: CDR1 MNHEY, CDR2 SVGAGI. V was shortened by 4 bases and J by 4 bases, with 10 bases between the two germline ends. The CDR3 has 13 residues. The CDR3 DNA follows: TGTGCCAGCAGTTTGGGGGGGTTCACTGAAGCTTTCTTT. This sequence encodes CASSLGGFTEAFF.

About this clone: Other DNA sequences from this sample encode an identical CDR3 as well. The rearrangement links TRBV7-9 to TRBJ2-3, with 13 bases that match TRBD2. The CDR3 covers 15 residues. Germline CDR1 SEHNR, CDR2 FQNEAQ (reference sequence). V shed 6 bases, J shed 4 bases, and the junction held 4 bases outside the gene matches. The CDR3, as DNA: TGTGCCAGCAGTCTACTAGCGGGAGGGTCAGATACGCAGTATTTT. It translates to CASSLLAGGSDTQYF.

The V gene is TRBV10-3, the J gene TRBJ1-2; 8 bases align to TRBD1. The germline gives CDR1 ENHRY, CDR2 SYGVKD. J gave up 8 bases and V 2 bases, and 4 bases lay outside the gene matches. The CDR3 contains 13 residues. The CDR3 here is CAISEPTGAGYTF. Written as DNA, the CDR3 is TGTGCCATCAGTGAGCCGACAGGGGCGGGCTACACCTTC.

This rearrangement joins TRBV10-3 to TRBJ2-7; 9 bases are shared with TRBD1. Germline V gene lookup returns CDR1 ENHRY and CDR2 SYGVKD. Trimming cost V 6 bases and J 1 base; bases outside gene matches: 7. The CDR3 is 15 amino acids. The CDR3 sequence is CAIREPGQGSYEQYF. The CDR3 region has the DNA TGTGCCATCAGGGAGCCGGGACAGGGATCCTACGAGCAGTACTTC.

The J gene is TRBJ2-2, the V gene TRBV2, with D perhaps given as TRBD1 or TRBD2 (5 bases each). This CDR3 spans 15 amino acids. Germline loops: CDR1 SNHLY, CDR2 FYNNEI. Trimming pared 8 bases from V and 5 bases from J, leaving 18 bases between. CDR3 nucleotide sequence: TGTGCCAGCGGACAACGGACGGGAATAACCGGGGAGCTGTTTTTT. Residues: CASGQRTGITGELFF.